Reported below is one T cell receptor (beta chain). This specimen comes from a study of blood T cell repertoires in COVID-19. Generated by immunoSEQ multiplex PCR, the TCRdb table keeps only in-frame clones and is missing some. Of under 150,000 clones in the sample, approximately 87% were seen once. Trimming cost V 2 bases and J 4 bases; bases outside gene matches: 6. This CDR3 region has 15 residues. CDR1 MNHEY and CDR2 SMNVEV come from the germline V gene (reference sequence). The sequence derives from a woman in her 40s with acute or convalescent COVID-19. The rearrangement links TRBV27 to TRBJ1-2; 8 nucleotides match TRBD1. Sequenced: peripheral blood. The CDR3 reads CASSLQGAQGYGYTF. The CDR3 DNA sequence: TGTGCCAGCAGTTTACAGGGGGCGCAGGGCTATGGCTACACCTTC.